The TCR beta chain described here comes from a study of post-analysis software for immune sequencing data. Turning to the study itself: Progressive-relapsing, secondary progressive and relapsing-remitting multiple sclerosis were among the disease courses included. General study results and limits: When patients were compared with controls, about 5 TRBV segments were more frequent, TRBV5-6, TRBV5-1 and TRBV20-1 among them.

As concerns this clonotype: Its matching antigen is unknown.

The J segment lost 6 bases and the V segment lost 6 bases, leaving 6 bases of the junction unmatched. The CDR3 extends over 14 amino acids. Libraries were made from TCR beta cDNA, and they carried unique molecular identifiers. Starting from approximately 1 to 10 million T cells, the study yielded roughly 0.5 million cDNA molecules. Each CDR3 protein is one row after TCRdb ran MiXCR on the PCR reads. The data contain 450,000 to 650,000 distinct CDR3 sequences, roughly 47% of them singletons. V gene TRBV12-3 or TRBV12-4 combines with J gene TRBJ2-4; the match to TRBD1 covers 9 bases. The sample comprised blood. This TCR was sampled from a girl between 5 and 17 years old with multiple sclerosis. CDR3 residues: CASRASGQGNIQYF. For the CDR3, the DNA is TGTGCCAGCAGAGCGTCGGGACAGGGAAACATTCAGTACTTC.